This T cell receptor (beta chain) was retrieved from a study of early T cells in non-severe SARS-CoV-2 infection (dated by TCRdb to the early 2020s). Describing the broader study: Bulk RNA from unsorted whole blood was used for TCR sequencing, so alpha and beta chains could not be paired.

Measured from the cysteine to the phenylalanine, the CDR3 is 15 residues long. The CDR3 DNA has 45 bases and is translated from base 1. Trimming takes 4 bases off V and 5 bases off J; junction bases not matched to a gene: 8. From a lookup of the germline V gene (reference sequence), CDR1 and CDR2 are MNHEY and SMNVEV. To prepare the library, 5' RACE was applied. The listed sequencing device is NextSeq 500. To correct for sequencing error and PCR bias, the TCR library protocol tagged individual cDNA molecules with unique molecular identifiers. Both TCR alpha and beta chains were sequenced, and tight co-correlation was observed between alpha and beta sequence abundances in each sample. In the paper's pipeline: Decombinator V4 was used to perform V gene, J gene and CDR3 annotation of TCR sequences. TCRs were defined as expanded if a significant change between any two time points was detected under a Poisson model with p below 0.0001. TCR abundances were normalised to the total number of TCRs sequenced in each sample and reported as counts per million. TRAV1-2 paired with TRAJ12, TRAJ20 or TRAJ33 defined MAIT TCRs, while TRAV10 paired with TRAJ18 defined iNKT TCRs. VDJdb, accessed on 1 November 2021, was searched for TCRs annotated for CMV, EBV and SARS-CoV-2, and TCRs annotated for more than one antigen were excluded. The public reads were run again by TCRdb, first through fastp at Q25 and then through MiXCR, and only productive beta chains were kept. Identical CDR3 protein sequences are pooled into one entry, listed with their most common genes and DNA. The V and J calls and clone size come from TCRdb's table, not from the authors' own analysis. The sample contains some 26,000 distinct CDR3 sequences, around 4.4% of them found a single time. The biggest ten clones account for over 10% of the sample.

Set within a cohort of healthcare workers in London, UK, this nested case-control study involved weekly PCR testing of nasopharyngeal swabs along with blood sampling. Healthcare workers were recruited during the week of the UK lockdown, between 23 and 31 March 2020, and followed weekly for up to about 15 weeks. This clonotype was picked up many times. Its antigen is unknown. The input lacks base qualities; no much larger clone sits a single base away. Results and caveats for the whole study, not just this receptor: VDJdb matching was skewed toward anti-spike CD8 responses, so virus-specific expansions were likely underestimated and private and CD4 specificities were missed.

The chain is made from TRBV27 and TRBJ2-5; TRBD2 agrees with 9 junctional bases. This TCR was sampled from an adult who was a healthcare worker with PCR-confirmed SARS-CoV-2 infection or an uninfected control (not recorded which). Specimen: whole blood. The nucleotide sequence is given as TGTGCCAGCAGTTCGTCGGCTAGCGGGATTGAGACCCAGTACTTC. It translates to CASSSSASGIETQYF.